This T cell receptor (beta chain) was profiled in a study of beta chain features in type 1 diabetes. Study-wide background: The number of sorted cells examined across all samples was approximately 110,000,000.

This clone has at least ten counts. The V end lost 6 bases, the J end lost 15 bases, and 15 bases lay between the germline ends. The germline V gene has CDR1 SNHLY and CDR2 FYNNEI. The CDR3 covers 11 residues. Investigators reverse transcribed all isolated RNA, so they sequenced expressed TCRB transcripts. Profiling relied on immunoSEQ multiplex PCR, and the TCRdb table lists in-frame clones only, not all of them. This sample has hundreds of thousands of clones, with roughly a sixth found just once. This TCR was recovered from a man between 18 and 29 years old in good health. The J gene is TRBJ2-1, the V gene TRBV2, with D possibly matching TRBD1 (5 bases). Input material: naive CD4+ T cells from blood. DNA for the CDR3: TGTGCCAGCAGCGCGGACACCCCGCGGTTCTTC. Translation gives CASSADTPRFF.